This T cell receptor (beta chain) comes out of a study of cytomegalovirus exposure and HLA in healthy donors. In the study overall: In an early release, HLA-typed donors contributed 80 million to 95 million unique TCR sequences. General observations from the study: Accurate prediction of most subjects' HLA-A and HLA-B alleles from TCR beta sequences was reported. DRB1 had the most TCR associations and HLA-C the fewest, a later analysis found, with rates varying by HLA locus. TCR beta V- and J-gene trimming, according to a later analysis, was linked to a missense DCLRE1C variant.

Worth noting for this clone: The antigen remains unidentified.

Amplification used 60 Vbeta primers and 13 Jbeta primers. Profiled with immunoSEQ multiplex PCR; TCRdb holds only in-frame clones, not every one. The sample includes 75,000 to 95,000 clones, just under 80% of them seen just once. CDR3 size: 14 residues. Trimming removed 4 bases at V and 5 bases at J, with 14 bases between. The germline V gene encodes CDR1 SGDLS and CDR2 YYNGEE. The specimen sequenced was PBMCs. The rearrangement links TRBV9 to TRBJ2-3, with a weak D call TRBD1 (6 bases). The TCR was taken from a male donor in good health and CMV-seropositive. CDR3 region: CASSLGRGRDTQYF. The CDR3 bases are TGTGCCAGCAGCTTGGGCAGGGGAAGAGATACGCAGTATTTT.